The 32 T cell receptor beta chains presented below share a single source sample, sequenced in a study of control samples from healthy donors and cancer patients. Sequenced by immunoSEQ multiplex PCR; TCRdb stores in-frame clones only, minus some. The profile shows some 120,000 clones, around 89% of them singletons. The sequenced sample was blood. These TCRs come from a man aged 50-60 years in good health.

V usage is TRBV29-1 and J usage is TRBJ1-2, with TRBD1 identical over 9 bases. Germline V gives CDR1 SQVTM, CDR2 ANQGSEA. There are 14 residues in the CDR3. V trimming: 5 bases; J trimming: 3 bases; junction bases outside the gene matches: 7. The CDR3 sequence is CSVRPGQGYYGYTF. CDR3 nucleotide sequence: TGCAGCGTTCGTCCGGGACAGGGCTACTATGGCTACACCTTC.

This rearrangement joins TRBV15 to TRBJ2-7; D unresolved. Per the germline V gene, CDR1 is LNHNV and CDR2 is YYDKDF (reference sequence). V gave up 5 bases and J gave up 0 bases, with 14 bases separating them. The CDR3 covers 15 residues. The CDR3 spells CATSPRRTVSYEQYF. CDR3 bases: TGTGCCACCAGCCCGCGGCGGACGGTCTCCTACGAGCAGTACTTC.

The CDR3 spells CASSPAGRVSTEAFF. The CDR3 nucleotides are TGTGCCAGCAGCCCCGCGGGCAGGGTCAGTACTGAAGCTTTCTTT. The chain has TRBV9 and TRBJ1-1, with D possibly being TRBD1 (5 bases). The ends were cut back, 4 bases at V and 5 bases at J, with 18 bases in the middle. The CDR3 covers 15 residues. CDR1 SGDLS and CDR2 YYNGEE come from the germline V gene. The whole variable domain, remainder taken from reference TRBV9 and TRBJ1-1, is DSGVTQTPKHLITATGQRVTLRCSPRSGDLSVYWYQQSLDQGLQFLIQYYNGEERAKGNILERFSAQQFPDLHSELNLSSLELGDSALYFCASSPAGRVSTEAFFGQGTRLTVV.

The chain uses TRBV7-6 and TRBJ2-2; TRBD2 might be the D (5 bases). Germline V gives CDR1 SGHVS, CDR2 FNYEAQ. CDR3 length: 17 amino acids. Trimming took off 5 bases at V and 1 base at J, with 17 bases between the two ends. CDR3 sequence reads: CASSPRSRTGNTGELFF. Here the CDR3 DNA reads TGTGCCAGCAGCCCTCGGTCCCGGACTGGGAACACCGGGGAGCTGTTTTTT.

With respect to this clone: Other DNA sequences from this sample encode an identical CDR3 as well. This chain connects TRBV9 to TRBJ1-1; 7 positions match TRBD1. Germline V gene lookup returns CDR1 SGDLS and CDR2 YYNGEE. The CDR3 is 14 residues long. V lost 2 bases to trimming and J lost 2 bases; unmatched junction nucleotides: 3. The CDR3: CASSVGQANTEAFF. The CDR3 DNA is TGTGCCAGCAGCGTTGGACAGGCCAACACTGAAGCTTTCTTT.

The chain is built from TRBV7-6 and TRBJ2-7; the D gene is possibly TRBD1 (7 bases). The CDR3 runs to 15 residues. Trimming left V 5 bases short and J 4 bases short, with 18 bases between. Germline V gene data show CDR1 as SGHVS and CDR2 as FNYEAQ. The CDR3 DNA follows: TGTGCCAGCAGCCCCCAGGGGGGCGCGGAGTACGAGCAGTACTTC. Protein sequence: CASSPQGGAEYEQYF.

The chain uses TRBV29-1 and TRBJ2-3; 8 nucleotides agree with TRBD2. V shed 4 bases and J 0 bases; nucleotides not matched to a gene: 3. This CDR3 region has 14 residues. The germline V gene encodes CDR1 SQVTM and CDR2 ANQGSEA. CDR3 residues: CSVASGSSTDTQYF. CDR3 in DNA: TGCAGCGTTGCTAGCGGGTCTAGCACAGATACGCAGTATTTT.

This sequence joins TRBV19 and TRBJ1-5; possible D gene TRBD1, 6 bases. This CDR3 spans 14 amino acids. Trimming shortened V by 6 bases and J by 3 bases, and 12 bases separated the two germline ends. In germline, CDR1 is LNHDA, CDR2 SQIVND (reference sequence). In DNA, the CDR3 is TGTGCCAGTAGCCGGAGGGGGATCAATCAGCCCCAGCATTTT. It specifies CASSRRGINQPQHF.

The rearrangement uses TRBV11-2 and TRBJ2-6, with no clear D. Germline CDR1 reads SGHAT; CDR2 reads FQNNGV. The CDR3 is 15 residues long. V was pared by 5 bases and J by 1 base, with 9 bases between. Here the CDR3 DNA reads TGTGCCAGCAGCGCGATGAGTTCTGGGGCCAACGTCCTGACTTTC. Residues: CASSAMSSGANVLTF.

The chain employs TRBV4-1 and TRBJ1-2; the match to TRBD1 covers 10 bases. CDR3 length: 15 amino acids. Germline V lookup: CDR1 MGHRA, CDR2 YSYEKL. Trimming took 1 base from V and 7 from J; bases not matched to a gene: 6. This CDR3 is CASSQGTGGLVGYTF. The CDR3 bases are TGCGCCAGCAGCCAAGGGACAGGGGGATTGGTTGGCTACACCTTC.

The chain has TRBV24-1 and TRBJ1-2; TRBD1 matches 8 bases. CDR3 size: 15 residues. V trimming: 3 bases; J trimming: 0 bases; junction bases outside the gene matches: 2. Germline CDR1 KGHDR, CDR2 SFDVKD. The CDR3 here is CATSDAGQANYGYTF. CDR3 in DNA: TGTGCCACCAGTGATGCGGGACAGGCTAACTATGGCTACACCTTC.

The DNA for the CDR3 is TGTGCCAGCAGTGAAAGGGGATTATCGGGACAGGCCTACGAGCAGTACTTC. Protein sequence: CASSERGLSGQAYEQYF. The chain joins TRBV6-1 to TRBJ2-7; 8 bases are a match to TRBD1. Germline CDR1 MNHNS, CDR2 SASEGT. Trimming took 2 bases from V and 2 from J; bases not matched to a gene: 11. The CDR3 has 17 residues.

This clone was observed a single time. This sequence joins TRBV20-1 and TRBJ1-2, with a tentative D call TRBD1 (5 bases). The V and J ends lost 6 bases and 0 bases respectively, with 5 bases between them. Germline CDR1 reads DFQATT; CDR2 reads SNEGSKA (reference sequence). The CDR3 spans 11 residues. In DNA, the CDR3 is TGCAGTGCCAGGGCTAACTATGGCTACACCTTC. It translates to CSARANYGYTF.

The rearrangement joins TRBV6-5 to TRBJ2-1; TRBD2 agrees at 7 bases. The CDR3 spans 15 residues. V lost 5 bases and J lost 8; bases outside the gene matches: 12. Germline V gene lookup returns CDR1 MNHEY and CDR2 SVGAGI. CDR3 nucleotide sequence: TGTGCCAGCAGTCCCGGGACTAAAAATGGGGATGAGCAGTTCTTC. This sequence encodes CASSPGTKNGDEQFF.

The gene calls are TRBV9 and TRBJ1-1, with 8 bases matching TRBD1. Unmatched junction bases numbered 5, after V lost 4 bases and J lost 3 bases. Germline CDR1 reads SGDLS; CDR2 reads YYNGEE. This CDR3 spans 14 amino acids. The CDR3 DNA reads TGTGCCAGCAGCTACCAGGGGGCCGACACTGAAGCTTTCTTT. Translation gives CASSYQGADTEAFF.

The chain recombines TRBV28 with TRBJ1-1, with D possibly TRBD1 on 6 matching bases. CDR3 length: 16 residues. Germline CDR1 MDHEN, CDR2 SYDVKM. Trimming removed 5 bases from V and 0 bases from J, with 16 bases in between. CDR3 in DNA: TGTGCCAGCAGTCCAACAGGGATGGGGCTGAACACTGAAGCTTTCTTT. Residues: CASSPTGMGLNTEAFF. Full variable domain (missing parts from reference TRBV28 and TRBJ1-1): DVKVTQSSRYLVKRTGEKVFLECVQDMDHENMFWYRQDPGLGLRLIYFSYDVKMKEKGDIPEGYSVSREKKERFSLILESASTNQTSMYLCASSPTGMGLNTEAFFGQGTRLTVV.

V usage is TRBV5-1 and J usage is TRBJ2-5, with 7 bases matching TRBD1. The CDR3 extends over 15 amino acids. The V segment lost 4 bases and the J segment 2 bases; nucleotides outside the gene matches: 8. Looked up from germline, CDR1 is SGHRS and CDR2 is YFSETQ. The CDR3 region has the DNA TGCGCCAGCAGCAGGAGCCCGGGACAGCAAGAGACCCAGTACTTC. Translated, it gives CASSRSPGQQETQYF.

The V and J genes are TRBV5-1 and TRBJ1-3; 8 bases map to TRBD1. Germline CDR1 reads SGHRS; CDR2 reads YFSETQ. This CDR3 has 17 amino acids. V was pared by 0 bases and J by 2 bases, with 7 bases of the junction left unmatched. The CDR3 is CASSLAMPGGTGNTIYF. CDR3 sequence (DNA): TGCGCCAGCAGCTTGGCCATGCCAGGGGGCACTGGAAACACCATATATTTT.

The CDR3 reads CAWTGGTSGSYEQYF. The CDR3 DNA sequence: TGTGCCTGGACCGGAGGGACTAGCGGCTCCTACGAGCAGTACTTC. The V and J genes are TRBV30 and TRBJ2-7; 11 nucleotides match TRBD2. Germline CDR1 reads GTSNPN; CDR2 reads SVGIG (reference sequence). The CDR3 consists of 15 residues. With V trimmed by 4 bases and J by 0 bases, 5 bases remained unmatched.

This chain connects TRBV27 to TRBJ1-2, with D maybe TRBD1 (6 bases). Germline loops: CDR1 MNHEY, CDR2 SMNVEV (reference sequence). Trimming pared 2 bases from V and 0 bases from J, leaving 7 bases between. CDR3 length equals 14 residues. DNA of the CDR3: TGTGCCAGCAGTTTAGGACAGCCTAACTATGGCTACACCTTC. Translating gives CASSLGQPNYGYTF.

This chain joins TRBV7-2 and TRBJ2-1; a weak D match, TRBD2 (6 bases). Trimming removed 0 bases from V and 5 bases from J, with 8 bases in between. CDR3 length: 14 residues. Germline V gives CDR1 SGHTA, CDR2 FQGNSA. As DNA, the CDR3 is TGTGCCAGCAGCTTAGCCCGGGAGAACAATGAGCAGTTCTTC. Residues: CASSLARENNEQFF.

V and J are TRBV11-2 and TRBJ2-7; 7 nucleotides align to TRBD1. The CDR3 totals 15 residues. Trimming cost V 1 base and J 3 bases; bases outside gene matches: 6. From germline, CDR1 is SGHAT and CDR2 FQNNGV. DNA of the CDR3: TGTGCCAGCAGCTTAGGCTTTGCAGGGGGCTACGAGCAGTACTTC. This codes for CASSLGFAGGYEQYF.

The rearrangement joins TRBV5-4 to TRBJ2-2; D could derive from TRBD1 or TRBD2 (5 bases each). Germline CDR1 SGHNT, CDR2 YYREEE (reference sequence). V lost 1 base and J 4 bases, leaving 8 bases between the germline ends. The CDR3 has 14 residues. The CDR3 sequence is CASSLRDPTGELFF. The CDR3 nucleotides are TGTGCCAGCAGCTTGAGGGACCCCACCGGGGAGCTGTTTTTT.

In its sample, this clone was seen a few times. The V call is TRBV25-1, the J call TRBJ2-6; D is uncertain. Trimming took off 1 base at V and 0 bases at J, with 13 bases between the two ends. This CDR3 has 18 amino acids. Germline CDR1 reads MGHDK; CDR2 reads SYGVNS. The CDR3: CASSESLLQSSGANVLTF. The CDR3 nucleotides are TGTGCCAGCAGTGAATCCCTCTTACAGAGCTCTGGGGCCAACGTCCTGACTTTC.

The chain joins TRBV6-5 to TRBJ2-7, with TRBD1 matching over 8 bases. Trimming cost V 5 bases and J 0 bases; bases outside gene matches: 6. Germline loops: CDR1 MNHEY, CDR2 SVGAGI. CDR3 length equals 15 residues. CDR3 in amino acids: CASSQWTGSSYEQYF. CDR3 coding DNA: TGTGCCAGCAGTCAGTGGACAGGGAGCTCCTACGAGCAGTACTTC.

In regard to this clone: Other nucleotide sequences from this sample produce the same CDR3. This chain joins TRBV12-3 or TRBV12-4 and TRBJ1-6; no definite D call. The V end was cut by 2 bases, the J end by 8 bases, with 7 bases between. The CDR3 contains 13 residues. CDR3 region: CASSLIKDSPLHF. CDR3 in DNA: TGTGCCAGCAGTTTAATCAAGGATTCACCCCTCCACTTT.

The gene calls are TRBV27 and TRBJ2-1, with D tentatively TRBD2 (5 bases). In germline, CDR1 is MNHEY, CDR2 SMNVEV (reference sequence). CDR3 length: 14 residues. With 6 bases removed from V and 11 bases from J, the gap between germline ends came to 20 bases. The CDR3 DNA reads as TGTGCCAGCAGCCCAACAGTAGAAGCGGCACAGCAGTTCTTC. Its translation: CASSPTVEAAQQFF.

The gene calls are TRBV7-2 and TRBJ2-7; perhaps TRBD2 as D (5 bases). This CDR3 has 14 amino acids. The germline gives CDR1 SGHTA, CDR2 FQGNSA. V was trimmed by 3 bases and J by 2 bases, leaving 11 bases between them. CDR3 protein: CASSFVGVTYEQYF. The CDR3 DNA reads TGTGCCAGCAGCTTCGTCGGGGTGACCTACGAGCAGTACTTC.

V is TRBV29-1 and J is TRBJ1-3; D may be TRBD1 (5 bases). The germline CDR1 and CDR2 sequences are SQVTM and ANQGSEA. The length of the CDR3 is 13 residues. Trimming took off 5 bases at V and 0 bases at J, with 8 bases between the two ends. CDR3 coding DNA: TGCAGCGTTTCAGGGAACTCTGGAAACACCATATATTTT. Protein product: CSVSGNSGNTIYF.

CDR3 loop: CASSRAGTIGTGELFF. CDR3 in DNA: TGTGCCAGCAGTCGAGCCGGAACAATAGGCACCGGGGAGCTGTTTTTT. The rearrangement links TRBV5-8 to TRBJ2-2, with D hard to call. This CDR3 region has 16 residues. V was clipped by 5 bases and J by 4 bases, with 18 bases between them. Germline CDR1 SGHTS, CDR2 YDEGEE.

The chain carries TRBV6-1 and TRBJ1-2; D is perhaps TRBD1 (5 bases). The CDR3 loop spans 14 amino acids. Trimming cost V 1 base and J 8 bases, with 14 bases left between them. Germline V gene lookup returns CDR1 MNHNS and CDR2 SASEGT. CDR3 coding DNA: TGTGCCAGCAGTGAAGGGGGAGGGGCGTGGGGCTACACCTTC. Amino acids: CASSEGGGAWGYTF.

The CDR3 bases are TGTGCCAGCAGCCGGGGCTATGGCTACACCTTC. Translation: CASSRGYGYTF. The rearrangement uses TRBV3-1 (or the pseudogene TRBV3-2) and TRBJ1-2; no clear D. Trimming stripped 4 bases from V and 4 bases from J, with 4 bases between. Germline loops: CDR1 LGHDT, CDR2 YNNKEL (reference sequence). CDR3 length: 11 amino acids.